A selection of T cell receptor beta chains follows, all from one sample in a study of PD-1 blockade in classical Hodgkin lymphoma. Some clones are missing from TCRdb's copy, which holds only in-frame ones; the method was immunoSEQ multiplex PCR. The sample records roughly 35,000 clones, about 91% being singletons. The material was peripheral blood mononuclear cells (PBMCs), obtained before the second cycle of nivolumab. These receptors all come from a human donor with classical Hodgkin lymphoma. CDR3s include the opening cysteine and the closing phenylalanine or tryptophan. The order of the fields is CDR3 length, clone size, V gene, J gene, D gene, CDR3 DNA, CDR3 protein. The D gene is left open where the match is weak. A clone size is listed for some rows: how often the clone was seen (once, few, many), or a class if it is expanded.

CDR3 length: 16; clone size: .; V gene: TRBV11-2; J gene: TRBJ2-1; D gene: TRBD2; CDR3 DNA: TGTGCCAGCAGCCTGGGAGCGGGGACTTTCTACAATGAGCAGTTCTTC; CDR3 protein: CASSLGAGTFYNEQFF
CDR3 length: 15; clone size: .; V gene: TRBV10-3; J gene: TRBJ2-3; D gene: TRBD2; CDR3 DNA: TGTGCCATCAGTGGGACTAGCGGGGGGGCGGATACGCAGTATTTT; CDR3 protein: CAISGTSGGADTQYF
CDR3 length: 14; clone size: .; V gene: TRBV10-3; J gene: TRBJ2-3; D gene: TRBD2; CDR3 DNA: TGTGCCACCACTAGCGGAAGCGCCACAGATACGCAGTATTTT; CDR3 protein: CATTSGSATDTQYF
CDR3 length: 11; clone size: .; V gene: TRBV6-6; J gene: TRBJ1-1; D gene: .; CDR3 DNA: TGTGCCAGCGGGGGGACCACTGAAGCTTTCTTT; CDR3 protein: CASGGTTEAFF
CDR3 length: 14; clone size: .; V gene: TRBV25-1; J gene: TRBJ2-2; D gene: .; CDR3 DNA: TGTGCCAGCAGTGATTCGGGAGACACCGGGGAGCTGTTTTTT; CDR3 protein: CASSDSGDTGELFF
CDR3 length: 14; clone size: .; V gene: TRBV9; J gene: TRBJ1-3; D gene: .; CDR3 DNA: TGTGCCAGCAGCCGTGATCTGGTTGGAAACACCATATATTTT; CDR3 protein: CASSRDLVGNTIYF
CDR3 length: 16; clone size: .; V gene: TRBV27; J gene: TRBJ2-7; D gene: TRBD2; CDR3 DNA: TGTGCCACCCACTCGAAGTCCGGGGGGAAGACCTACGAGCAGTACTTC; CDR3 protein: CATHSKSGGKTYEQYF
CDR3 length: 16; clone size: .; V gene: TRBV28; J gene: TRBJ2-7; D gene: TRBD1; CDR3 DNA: TGTGCCAGCAGTTTATTGGGACAGATCAGCTCCTACGAGCAGTACTTC; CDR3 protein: CASSLLGQISSYEQYF
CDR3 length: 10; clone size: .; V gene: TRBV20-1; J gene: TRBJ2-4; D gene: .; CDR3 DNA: TGCAGTGCCCACGGCGTTGATCAGTACTTC; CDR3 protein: CSAHGVDQYF
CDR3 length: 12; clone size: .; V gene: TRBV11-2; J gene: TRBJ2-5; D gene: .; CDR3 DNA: TGTGCCAGCAGCTTAGTTGTGGAGACCCAGTACTTC; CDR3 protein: CASSLVVETQYF
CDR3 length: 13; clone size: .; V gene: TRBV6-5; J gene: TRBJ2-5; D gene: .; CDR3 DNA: TGTGCCAGCAGTGGGCCAACTAGGGAGACCCAGTACTTC; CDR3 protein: CASSGPTRETQYF
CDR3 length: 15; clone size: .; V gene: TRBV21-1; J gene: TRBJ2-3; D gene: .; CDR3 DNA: TGTGCCAGGGAACGGGCAACTTCGCGGGCAGATACGCAGTATTTT; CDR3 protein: CARERATSRADTQYF
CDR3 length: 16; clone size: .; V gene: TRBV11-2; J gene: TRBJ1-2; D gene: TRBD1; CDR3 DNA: TGTGCCAGCAGCTTAGTAACAGGGGGCGCGCACTATGGCTACACCTTC; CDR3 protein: CASSLVTGGAHYGYTF
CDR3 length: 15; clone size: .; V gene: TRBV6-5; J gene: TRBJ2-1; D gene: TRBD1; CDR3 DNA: TGTGCCAGCAGTAAGGGGGCCAGCTCCTACAATGAGCAGTTCTTC; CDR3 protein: CASSKGASSYNEQFF
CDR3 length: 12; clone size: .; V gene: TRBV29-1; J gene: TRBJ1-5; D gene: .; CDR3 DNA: TGCAGCTACAGGGATAGCAATCAGCCCCAGCATTTT; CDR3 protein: CSYRDSNQPQHF
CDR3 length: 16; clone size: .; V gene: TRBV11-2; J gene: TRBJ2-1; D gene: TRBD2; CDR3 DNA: TGTGCCAGCAGCTCGAGGGGGACTAGCGGGACCGATGAGCAGTTCTTC; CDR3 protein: CASSSRGTSGTDEQFF
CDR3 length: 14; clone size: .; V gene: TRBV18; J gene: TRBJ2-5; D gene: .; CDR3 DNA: TGTGCCAGCTCACCAACGTCCGCCCAAGAGACCCAGTACTTC; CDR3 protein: CASSPTSAQETQYF
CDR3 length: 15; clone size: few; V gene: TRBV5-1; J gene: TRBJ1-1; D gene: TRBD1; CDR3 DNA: TGCGCCAGCAGCTTGATGGGACAGCTCGAGACTGAAGCTTTCTTT; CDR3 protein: CASSLMGQLETEAFF
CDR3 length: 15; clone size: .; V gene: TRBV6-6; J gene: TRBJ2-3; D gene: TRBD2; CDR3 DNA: TGTGCCAGCAGTTACAGCGGGAGAAATACAGATACGCAGTATTTT; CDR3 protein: CASSYSGRNTDTQYF
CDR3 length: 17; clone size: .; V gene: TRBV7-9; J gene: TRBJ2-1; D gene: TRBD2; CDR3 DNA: TGTGCCAGCAGCCTAATTAGCGGGGTTCGTTCCTACAATGAGCAGTTCTTC; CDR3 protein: CASSLISGVRSYNEQFF
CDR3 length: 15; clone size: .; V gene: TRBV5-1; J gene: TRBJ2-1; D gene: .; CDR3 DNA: TGCGCCAGCAGCTTGGGCAAGAGCTCCTACAATGAGCAGTTCTTC; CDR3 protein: CASSLGKSSYNEQFF
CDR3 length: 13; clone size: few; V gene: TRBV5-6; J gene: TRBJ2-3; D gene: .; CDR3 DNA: TGTGCCAGCAGCTTGATCCCCTCAGATACGCAGTATTTT; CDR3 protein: CASSLIPSDTQYF
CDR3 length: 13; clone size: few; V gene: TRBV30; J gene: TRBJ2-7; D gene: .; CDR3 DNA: TGTGCCTGGAGTGACGAAGGGGCCACCGAGCAGTACTTC; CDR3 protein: CAWSDEGATEQYF
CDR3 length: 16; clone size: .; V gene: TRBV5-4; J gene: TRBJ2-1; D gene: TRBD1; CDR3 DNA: TGTGCCAGCAGAAGCACGGGGACAGGGAGTTACAATGAGCAGTTCTTC; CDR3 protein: CASRSTGTGSYNEQFF
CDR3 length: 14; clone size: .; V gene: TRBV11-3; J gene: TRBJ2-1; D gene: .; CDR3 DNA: TGTGCCAGCAGCCTCCTCGACAGCCACAATGAGCAGTTCTTC; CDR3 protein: CASSLLDSHNEQFF
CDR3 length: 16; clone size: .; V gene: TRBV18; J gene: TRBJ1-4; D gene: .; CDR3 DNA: TGTGCCAGCTCACCCCTTCTCCCAGCAACTAATGAAAAACTGTTTTTT; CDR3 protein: CASSPLLPATNEKLFF
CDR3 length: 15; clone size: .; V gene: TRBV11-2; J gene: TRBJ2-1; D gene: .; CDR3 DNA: TGTGCCAGCAGCTCCCCTGACGCCACGGAGGATGAGCAGTTCTTC; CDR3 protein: CASSSPDATEDEQFF
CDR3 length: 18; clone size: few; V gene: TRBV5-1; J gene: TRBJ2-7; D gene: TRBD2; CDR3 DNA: TGCGCCAGCAGCTCCGGGACTAGCGGGAGGGAGTGGGTACGCGAGCAGTACTTC; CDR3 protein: CASSSGTSGREWVREQYF
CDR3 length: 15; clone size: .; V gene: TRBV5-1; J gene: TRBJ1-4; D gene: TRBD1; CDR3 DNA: TGCGCCAGCAGCTTCCAGGGGGTTGATATTGAAAAACTGTTTTTT; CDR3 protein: CASSFQGVDIEKLFF
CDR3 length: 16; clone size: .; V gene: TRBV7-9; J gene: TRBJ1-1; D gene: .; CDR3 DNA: TGTGCCAGCAGCTCCCGCCAAGAGGCCCCCAGGACTGAAGCTTTCTTT; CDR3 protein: CASSSRQEAPRTEAFF
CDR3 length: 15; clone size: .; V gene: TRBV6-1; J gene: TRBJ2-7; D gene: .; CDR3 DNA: TGTGCCATAAAAAGAGGGGGAGGGAGCTCCTACGAGCAGTACTTC; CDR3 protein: CAIKRGGGSSYEQYF
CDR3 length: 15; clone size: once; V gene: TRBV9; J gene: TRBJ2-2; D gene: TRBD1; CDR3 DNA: TGTGCCAGCAGCGTAGGCGCAGGGGGCACCGGGGAGCTGTTTTTT; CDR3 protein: CASSVGAGGTGELFF
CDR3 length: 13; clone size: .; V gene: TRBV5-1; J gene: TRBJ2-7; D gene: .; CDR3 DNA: TGCGCCAGCAGCTTGGGGCAGGTAGAAGAGCAGTACTTC; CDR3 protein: CASSLGQVEEQYF
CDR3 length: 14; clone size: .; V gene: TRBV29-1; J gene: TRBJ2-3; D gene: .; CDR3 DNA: TGCAGCGTTGGTGGCAGGGGAATGGCAGATACGCAGTATTTT; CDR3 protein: CSVGGRGMADTQYF
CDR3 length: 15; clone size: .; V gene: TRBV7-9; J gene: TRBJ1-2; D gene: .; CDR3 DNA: TGTGCCAGCAGCGTGGCGGGGAGCTACGGCTCTGGCTACACCTTC; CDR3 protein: CASSVAGSYGSGYTF
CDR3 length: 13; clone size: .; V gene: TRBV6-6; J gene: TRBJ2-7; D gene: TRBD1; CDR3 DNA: TGTGCCAGCAGTTGGGACAGGGCGGGCGAGCAGTACTTC; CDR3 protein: CASSWDRAGEQYF
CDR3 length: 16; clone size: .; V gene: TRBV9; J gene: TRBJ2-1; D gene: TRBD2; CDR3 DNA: TGTGCCAGCAGCCGTCAAGGGACTAGCGTAGGCAATGAGCAGTTCTTC; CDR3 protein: CASSRQGTSVGNEQFF
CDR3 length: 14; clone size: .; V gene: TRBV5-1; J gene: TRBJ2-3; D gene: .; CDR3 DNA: TGCGCCAGCAGCTCCTTCGACAGCACAGATACGCAGTATTTT; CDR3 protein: CASSSFDSTDTQYF
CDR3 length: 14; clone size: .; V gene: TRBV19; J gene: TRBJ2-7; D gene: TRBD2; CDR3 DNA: TGTGCCAGTAGTGGGGCTAGCGGTACCTACGAGCAGTACTTC; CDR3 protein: CASSGASGTYEQYF
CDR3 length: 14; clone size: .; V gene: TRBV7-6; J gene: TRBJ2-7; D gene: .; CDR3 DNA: TGTGCCAGCAGCTCCTTCGATAGACCCTACGAGCAGTACTTC; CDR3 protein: CASSSFDRPYEQYF
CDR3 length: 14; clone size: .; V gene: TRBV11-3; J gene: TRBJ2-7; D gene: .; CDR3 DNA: TGTGCCAGCAGGCCCGGGACAAACTCCTACGAGCAGTACTTC; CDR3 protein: CASRPGTNSYEQYF
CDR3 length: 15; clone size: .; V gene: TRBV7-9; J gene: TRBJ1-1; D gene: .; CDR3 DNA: TGTGCCAGCAGCTCAGGCTTTAGCATGAACACTGAAGCTTTCTTT; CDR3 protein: CASSSGFSMNTEAFF
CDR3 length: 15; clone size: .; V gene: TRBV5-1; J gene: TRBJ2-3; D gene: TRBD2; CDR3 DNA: TGCGCCAGCAGCTCGACTAGCGGGGTCACAGATACGCAGTATTTT; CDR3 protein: CASSSTSGVTDTQYF
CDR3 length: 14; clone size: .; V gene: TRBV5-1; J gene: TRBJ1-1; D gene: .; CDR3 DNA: TGCGCCAGCAGCTTGGTAGGGGAGGCTACTGAAGCTTTCTTT; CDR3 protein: CASSLVGEATEAFF
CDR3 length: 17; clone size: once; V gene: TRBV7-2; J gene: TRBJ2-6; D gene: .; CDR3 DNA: TGTGCCAGCAGCTTACAAGGTCTTGGCGGCGGGGCCAACGTCCTGACTTTC; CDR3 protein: CASSLQGLGGGANVLTF
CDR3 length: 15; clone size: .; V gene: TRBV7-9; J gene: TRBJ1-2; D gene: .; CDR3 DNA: TGTGCCAGCAGCCACGGTCGGGGTTTAGACTATGGCTACACCTTC; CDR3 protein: CASSHGRGLDYGYTF
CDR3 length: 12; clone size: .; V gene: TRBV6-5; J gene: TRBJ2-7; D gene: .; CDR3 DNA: TGTGCCAGCAGCCCTAACTCGTCTTGGCAGTACTTC; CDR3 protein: CASSPNSSWQYF
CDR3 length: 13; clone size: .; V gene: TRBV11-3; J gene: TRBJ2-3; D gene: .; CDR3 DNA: TGTGCCAGCCCGGACTACAGCACAGATACGCAGTATTTT; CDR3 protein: CASPDYSTDTQYF